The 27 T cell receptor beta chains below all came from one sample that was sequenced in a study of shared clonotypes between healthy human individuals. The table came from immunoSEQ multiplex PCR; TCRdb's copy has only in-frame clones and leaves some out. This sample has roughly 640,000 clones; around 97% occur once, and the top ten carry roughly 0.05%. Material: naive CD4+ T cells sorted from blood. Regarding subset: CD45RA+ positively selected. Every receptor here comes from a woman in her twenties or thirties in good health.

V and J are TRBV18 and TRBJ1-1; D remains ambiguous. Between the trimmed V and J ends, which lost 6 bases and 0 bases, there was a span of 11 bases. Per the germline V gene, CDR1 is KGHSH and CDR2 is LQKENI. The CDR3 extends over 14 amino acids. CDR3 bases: TGTGCCAGCTCGAGCGGTCGACTGAACACTGAAGCTTTCTTT. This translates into CASSSGRLNTEAFF.

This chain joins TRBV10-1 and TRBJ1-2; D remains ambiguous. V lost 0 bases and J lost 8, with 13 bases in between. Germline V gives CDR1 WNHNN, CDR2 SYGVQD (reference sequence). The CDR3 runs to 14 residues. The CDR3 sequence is CASSESAEAGGYTF. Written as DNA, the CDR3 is TGCGCCAGCAGTGAGTCCGCGGAGGCCGGGGGCTACACCTTC.

Written as DNA, the CDR3 is TGCGCCAGCAGCCAACCCACGACCCCCGGGCGCGGGGCCAACGTCCTGACTTTC. Translation gives CASSQPTTPGRGANVLTF. The chain couples TRBV5-1 to TRBJ2-6, with D uncertain. Trimming left V 4 bases short and J 4 bases short, with 21 bases between. Germline-derived CDR1 and CDR2 are SGHRS and YFSETQ. The CDR3 runs 18 residues.

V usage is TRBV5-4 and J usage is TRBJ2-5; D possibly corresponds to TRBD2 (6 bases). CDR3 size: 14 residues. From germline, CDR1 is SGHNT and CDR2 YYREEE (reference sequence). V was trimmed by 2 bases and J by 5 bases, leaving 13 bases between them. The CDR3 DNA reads TGTGCCAGCAGCTTCGGCGGGACTGGGGAGACCCAGTACTTC. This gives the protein CASSFGGTGETQYF.

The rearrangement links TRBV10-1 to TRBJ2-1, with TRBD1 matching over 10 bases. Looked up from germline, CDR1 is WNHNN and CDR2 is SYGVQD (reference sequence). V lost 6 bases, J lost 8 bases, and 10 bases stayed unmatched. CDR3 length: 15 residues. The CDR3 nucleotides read TGCGCCAGCAGCCTAAGGGGGACAGGGGTCGATGAGCAGTTCTTC. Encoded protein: CASSLRGTGVDEQFF.

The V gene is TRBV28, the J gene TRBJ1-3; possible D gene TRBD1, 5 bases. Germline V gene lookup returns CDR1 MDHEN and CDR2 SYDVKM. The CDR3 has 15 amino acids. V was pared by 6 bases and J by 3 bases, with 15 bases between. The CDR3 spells CASSRQGTYGNTIYF. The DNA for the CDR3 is TGTGCCAGCAGCCGACAAGGGACCTATGGAAACACCATATATTTT.

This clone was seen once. CDR3 sequence: CASSHPGRNTEAFF. In DNA, the CDR3 is TGCGCCAGCAGCCATCCGGGACGGAACACTGAAGCTTTCTTT. This chain uses TRBV4-1 with TRBJ1-1; D perhaps matches TRBD1 (5 bases). CDR3 length: 14 residues. V dropped 3 bases and J dropped 1 base, with 9 bases sitting between them. Germline V CDR1 and CDR2: MGHRA, YSYEKL.

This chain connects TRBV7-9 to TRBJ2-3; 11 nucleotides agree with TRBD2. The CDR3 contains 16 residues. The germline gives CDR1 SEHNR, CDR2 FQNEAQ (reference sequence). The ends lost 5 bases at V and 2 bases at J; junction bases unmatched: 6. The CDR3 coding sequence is TGTGCCAGCAGCGCAGGGACTAGCGGCCTCACAGATACGCAGTATTTT. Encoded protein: CASSAGTSGLTDTQYF.

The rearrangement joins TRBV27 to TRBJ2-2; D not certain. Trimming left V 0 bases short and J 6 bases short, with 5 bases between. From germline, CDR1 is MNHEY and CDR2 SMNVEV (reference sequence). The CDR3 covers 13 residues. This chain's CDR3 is CASSLSRPGELFF. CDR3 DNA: TGTGCCAGCAGTTTATCGCGGCCCGGGGAGCTGTTTTTT.

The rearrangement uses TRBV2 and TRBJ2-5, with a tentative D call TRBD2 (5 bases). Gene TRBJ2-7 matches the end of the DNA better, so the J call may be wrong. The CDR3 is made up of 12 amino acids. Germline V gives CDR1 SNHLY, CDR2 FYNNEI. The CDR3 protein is CASSVLGYEQYF. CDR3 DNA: TGTGCCAGCAGTGTACTAGGCTACGAGCAGTACTTC.

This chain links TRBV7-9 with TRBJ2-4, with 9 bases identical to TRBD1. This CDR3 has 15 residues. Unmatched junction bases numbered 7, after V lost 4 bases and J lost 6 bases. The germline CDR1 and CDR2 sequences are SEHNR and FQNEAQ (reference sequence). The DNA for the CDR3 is TGTGCCAGCAGCTCATACAGGGGGCGCGGAAACATTCAGTACTTC. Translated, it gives CASSSYRGRGNIQYF.

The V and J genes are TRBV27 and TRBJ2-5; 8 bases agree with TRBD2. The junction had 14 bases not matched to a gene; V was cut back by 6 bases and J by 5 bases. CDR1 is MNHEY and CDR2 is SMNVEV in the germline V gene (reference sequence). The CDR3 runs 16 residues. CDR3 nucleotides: TGTGCCAGCAGATTCAGCACCGGGACTAGAATTGAGACCCAGTACTTC. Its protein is CASRFSTGTRIETQYF.

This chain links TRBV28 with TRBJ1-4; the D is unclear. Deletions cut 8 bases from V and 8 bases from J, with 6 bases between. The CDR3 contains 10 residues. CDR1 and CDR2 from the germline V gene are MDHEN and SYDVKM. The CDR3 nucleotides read TGTGCCAGCCGGAGGGAAAAACTGTTTTTT. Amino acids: CASRREKLFF.

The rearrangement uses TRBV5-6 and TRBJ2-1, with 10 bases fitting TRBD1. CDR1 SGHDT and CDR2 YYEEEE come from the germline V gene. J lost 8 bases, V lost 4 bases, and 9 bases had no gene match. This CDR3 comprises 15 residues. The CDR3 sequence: CASSTVVTGGHEQFF. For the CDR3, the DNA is TGTGCCAGCAGCACGGTGGTGACAGGGGGCCATGAGCAGTTCTTC.

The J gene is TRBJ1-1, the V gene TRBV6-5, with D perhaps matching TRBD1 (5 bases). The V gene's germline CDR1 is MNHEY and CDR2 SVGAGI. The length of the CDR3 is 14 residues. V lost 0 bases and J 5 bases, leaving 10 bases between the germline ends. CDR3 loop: CASSYSVGVTEAFF. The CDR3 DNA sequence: TGTGCCAGCAGTTACTCAGTAGGGGTTACTGAAGCTTTCTTT.

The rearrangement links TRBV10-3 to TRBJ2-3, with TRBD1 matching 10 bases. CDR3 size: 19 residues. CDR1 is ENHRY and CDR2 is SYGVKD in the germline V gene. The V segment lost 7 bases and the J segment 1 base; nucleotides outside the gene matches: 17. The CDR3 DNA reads TGTGCCATCACCTCCCCCGGGACAGGGGTTCTCGGAGGCACAGATACGCAGTATTTT. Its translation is CAITSPGTGVLGGTDTQYF.

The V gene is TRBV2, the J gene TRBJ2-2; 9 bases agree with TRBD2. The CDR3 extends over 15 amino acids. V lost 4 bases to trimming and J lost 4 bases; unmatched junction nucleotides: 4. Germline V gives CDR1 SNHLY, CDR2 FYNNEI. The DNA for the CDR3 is TGTGCCAGCAGTGGTCTAGCGGGGACCACCGGGGAGCTGTTTTTT. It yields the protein CASSGLAGTTGELFF.

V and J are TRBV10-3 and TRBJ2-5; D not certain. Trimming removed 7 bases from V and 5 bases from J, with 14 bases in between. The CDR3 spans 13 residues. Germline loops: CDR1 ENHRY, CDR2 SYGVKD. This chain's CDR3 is CAIKAHAWETQYF. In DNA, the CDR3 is TGTGCCATCAAAGCGCATGCTTGGGAGACCCAGTACTTC.

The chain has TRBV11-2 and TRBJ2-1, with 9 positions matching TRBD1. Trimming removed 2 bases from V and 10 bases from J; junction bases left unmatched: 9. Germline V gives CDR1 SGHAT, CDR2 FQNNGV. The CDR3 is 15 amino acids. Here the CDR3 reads CASSLRSGQGEEQFF. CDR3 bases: TGTGCCAGCAGCTTAAGGTCGGGACAGGGCGAGGAGCAGTTCTTC.

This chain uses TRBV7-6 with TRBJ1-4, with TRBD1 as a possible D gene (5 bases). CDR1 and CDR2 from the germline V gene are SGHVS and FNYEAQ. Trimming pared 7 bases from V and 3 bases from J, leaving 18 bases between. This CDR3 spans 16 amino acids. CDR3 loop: CASTSGPRGANEKLFF. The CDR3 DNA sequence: TGTGCCAGCACCTCCGGACCCAGAGGGGCTAATGAAAAACTGTTTTTT.

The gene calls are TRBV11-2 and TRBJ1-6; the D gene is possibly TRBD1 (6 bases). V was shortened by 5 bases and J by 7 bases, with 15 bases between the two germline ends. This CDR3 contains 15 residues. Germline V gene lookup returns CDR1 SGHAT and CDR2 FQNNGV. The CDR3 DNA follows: TGTGCCAGCAGCGAAGGGGGGTCGGGAAATTCACCCCTCCACTTT. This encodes CASSEGGSGNSPLHF.

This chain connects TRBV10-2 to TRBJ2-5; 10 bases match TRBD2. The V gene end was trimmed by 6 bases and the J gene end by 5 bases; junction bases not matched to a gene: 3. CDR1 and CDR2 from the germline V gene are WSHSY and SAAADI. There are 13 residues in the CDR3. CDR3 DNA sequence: TGCGCCAGCAGGGTAGCGGGAGGTGAGACCCAGTACTTC. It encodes CASRVAGGETQYF.

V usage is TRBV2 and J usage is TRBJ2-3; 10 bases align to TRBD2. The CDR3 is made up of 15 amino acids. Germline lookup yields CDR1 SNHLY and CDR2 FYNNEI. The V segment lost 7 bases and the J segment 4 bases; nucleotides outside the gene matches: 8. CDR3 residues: CASKGPSGSADTQYF. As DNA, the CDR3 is TGTGCCAGCAAAGGACCTAGCGGGAGTGCAGATACGCAGTATTTT. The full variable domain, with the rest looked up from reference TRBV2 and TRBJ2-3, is EPEVTQTPSHQVTQMGQEVILRCVPISNHLYFYWYRQILGQKVEFLVSFYNNEISEKSEIFDDQFSVERPDGSNFTLKIRSTKLEDSAMYFCASKGPSGSADTQYFGPGTRLTVL.

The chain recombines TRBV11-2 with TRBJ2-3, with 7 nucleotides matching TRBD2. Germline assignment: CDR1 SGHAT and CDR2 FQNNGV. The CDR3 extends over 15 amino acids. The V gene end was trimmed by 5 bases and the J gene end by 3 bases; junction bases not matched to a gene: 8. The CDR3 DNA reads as TGTGCCAGCAGCCCCCTCCGGCGGGAGACAGATACGCAGTATTTT. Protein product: CASSPLRRETDTQYF.

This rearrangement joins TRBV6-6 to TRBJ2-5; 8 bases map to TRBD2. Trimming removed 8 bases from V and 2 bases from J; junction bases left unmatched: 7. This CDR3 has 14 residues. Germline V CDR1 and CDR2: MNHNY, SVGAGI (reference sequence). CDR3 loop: CASRAGVSQETQYF. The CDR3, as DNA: TGTGCCAGCCGAGCGGGAGTCTCTCAAGAGACCCAGTACTTC.

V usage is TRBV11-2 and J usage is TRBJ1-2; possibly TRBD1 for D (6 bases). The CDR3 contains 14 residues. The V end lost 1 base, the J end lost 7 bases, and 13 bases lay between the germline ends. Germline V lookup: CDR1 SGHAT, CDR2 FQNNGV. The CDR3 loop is CASSLGRGTRGYTF. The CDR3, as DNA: TGTGCCAGCAGCTTAGGCAGGGGAACACGTGGCTACACCTTC. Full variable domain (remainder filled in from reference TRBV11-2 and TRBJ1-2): EAGVAQSPRYKIIEKRQSVAFWCNPISGHATLYWYQQILGQGPKLLIQFQNNGVVDDSQLPKDRFSAERLKGVDSTLKIQPAKLEDSAVYLCASSLGRGTRGYTFGSGTRLTVV.

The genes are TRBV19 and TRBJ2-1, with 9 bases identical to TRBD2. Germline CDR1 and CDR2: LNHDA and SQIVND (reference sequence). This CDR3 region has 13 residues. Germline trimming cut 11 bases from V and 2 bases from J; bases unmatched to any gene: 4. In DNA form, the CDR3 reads TGTGCCGTGGCGGGAGGGCCCTACAATGAGCAGTTCTTC. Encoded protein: CAVAGGPYNEQFF.